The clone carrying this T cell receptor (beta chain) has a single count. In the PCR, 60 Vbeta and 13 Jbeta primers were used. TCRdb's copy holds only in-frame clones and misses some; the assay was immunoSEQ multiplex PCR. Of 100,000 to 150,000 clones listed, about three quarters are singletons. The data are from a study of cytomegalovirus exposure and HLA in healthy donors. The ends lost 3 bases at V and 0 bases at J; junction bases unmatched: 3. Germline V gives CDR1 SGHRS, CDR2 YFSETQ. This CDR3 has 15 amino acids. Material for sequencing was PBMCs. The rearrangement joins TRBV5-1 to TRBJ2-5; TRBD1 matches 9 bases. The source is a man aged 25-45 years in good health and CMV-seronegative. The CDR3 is CASSYGDRDQETQYF. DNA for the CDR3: TGCGCCAGCAGCTACGGGGACAGGGACCAAGAGACCCAGTACTTC.